A single sample gave rise to the 11 T cell receptor beta chains below, sequenced in a study of regulatory T cells in long-lasting Graves disease. Time point denoted: persistent/refractory GD, antithyroid drugs over 5 years with positive TRAb. The TCR library was prepared using RNA isolated from PBMCs. Combining iRepertoire HTBI primers with Arm-PCR of CDR3 regions, the authors built TCR beta libraries. Each CDR3 protein gets one entry after TCRdb re-called the multiplex PCR reads with MiXCR. The sample includes about 660,000 distinct CDR3 sequences, about 30% of them seen just once. The starting material was peripheral blood mononuclear cells (PBMCs), obtained when the disease was refractory, from a patient treated with antithyroid drugs. Receptors were obtained from a female donor with Graves disease.

At least ten counts were recorded for this clonotype. One end of the junction is discordant with germline, which a read error may explain. The chain combines TRBV5-1 with TRBJ1-2, with D possibly matching TRBD1 (5 bases). The CDR3 has 13 amino acids. Per the germline V gene, CDR1 is SGHRS and CDR2 is YFSETQ. The CDR3 region has the DNA TGTGCCAGCAGTTTAGAGGGGAGCTATGGCTACACCTTC. Amino acid sequence: CASSLEGSYGYTF.

Comment on this clonotype: The CDR3 does not close with the conserved phenylalanine or tryptophan, likely indicating a read error. This chain connects TRBV30 to TRBJ1-5; D ambiguous. The V and J ends lost 3 bases and 2 bases respectively, with 5 bases between them. This CDR3 region has 12 residues. Looked up from germline, CDR1 is GTSNPN and CDR2 is SVGIG (reference sequence). The CDR3 spells CAWSTGNQPQHL. CDR3 DNA: TGTGCCTGGAGCACAGGCAATCAGCCCCAGCATCTT.

Only a few counts were recorded for this clonotype. This chain joins TRBV11-2 and TRBJ2-2, with TRBD1 as a possible D gene (6 bases). Germline V gene lookup returns CDR1 SGHAT and CDR2 FQNNGV. V dropped 2 bases and J dropped 5 bases, with 12 bases sitting between them. The CDR3 loop spans 15 amino acids. The CDR3 reads CASSLWGRGTGELFF. The CDR3 DNA is TGTGCCAGCAGCTTATGGGGCAGGGGAACCGGGGAGCTGTTTTTT.

The rearrangement uses TRBV24-1 and TRBJ1-1; 8 bases match TRBD1. Unmatched junction bases numbered 4, after V lost 4 bases and J lost 1 base. The CDR3 length is 15 residues. Per germline, CDR1 KGHDR and CDR2 SFDVKD. The DNA for the CDR3 is TGTGCCACCAGTGAGACAGGGGCCAAGAACACTGAAGCTTTCTTT. Protein: CATSETGAKNTEAFF.

This sequence joins TRBV29-1 and TRBJ2-5; D unclear. The germline V and J ends were trimmed by 6 bases and 5 bases, with 16 bases remaining between them. The CDR3 sequence is 13 residues long. Germline loops: CDR1 SQVTM, CDR2 ANQGSEA. In DNA, the CDR3 is TGCAGCGTGCCCGACCCGCCCTTGGAGACCCAGTACTTC. It translates to CSVPDPPLETQYF. The full variable domain, in which reference TRBV29-1 and TRBJ2-5 provide the parts outside the CDR3, is SAVISQKPSRDICQRGTSLTIQCQVDSQVTMMFWYRQQPGQSLTLIATANQGSEATYESGFVIDKFPISRPNLTFSTLTVSNMSPEDSSIYLCSVPDPPLETQYFGPGTRLLVL.

The chain links TRBV20-1 to TRBJ1-2; possible D gene TRBD1, 5 bases. V was pared by 6 bases and J by 0 bases, with 17 bases between. The germline CDR1 and CDR2 sequences are DFQATT and SNEGSKA (reference sequence). The CDR3 length is 15 residues. CDR3 sequence reads: CSAAPRGKTNYGYTF. As DNA, the CDR3 is TGCAGTGCGGCCCCCCGGGGGAAAACTAACTATGGCTACACCTTC.

The table lists this clonotype with a few counts. This sequence joins TRBV19 and TRBJ1-5; 8 positions agree with TRBD1. The CDR3 totals 14 residues. V lost 4 bases and J lost 6; bases outside the gene matches: 5. CDR1 LNHDA and CDR2 SQIVND come from the germline V gene (reference sequence). CDR3 sequence reads: CASSSGTGRQPQHF. CDR3 DNA: TGTGCCAGTAGTAGCGGGACAGGACGTCAGCCCCAGCATTTT.

This clonotype was found a few times. The chain employs TRBV6-1 and TRBJ1-1; no clear D. This CDR3 has 16 amino acids. Trimming cost V 3 bases and J 2 bases, with 16 bases left between them. Germline CDR1 MNHNS, CDR2 SASEGT. The CDR3 nucleotides read TGTGCCAGCAGTGATTTTAGTACGAGCGGTAACACTGAAGCTTTCTTT. Translation: CASSDFSTSGNTEAFF.

The chain combines TRBV2 with TRBJ1-1, with 8 bases matching TRBD1. Germline loops: CDR1 SNHLY, CDR2 FYNNEI. The CDR3 is 14 amino acids. V was clipped by 6 bases and J by 6 bases; unmatched bases: 9. Here the CDR3 DNA reads TGTGCCAGCAGACGGGACAGGAGAGACGCTGAAGCTTTCTTT. It encodes CASRRDRRDAEAFF. Drawing the rest from reference TRBV2 and TRBJ1-1, the complete variable domain is EPEVTQTPSHQVTQMGQEVILRCVPISNHLYFYWYRQILGQKVEFLVSFYNNEISEKSEIFDDQFSVERPDGSNFTLKIRSTKLEDSAMYFCASRRDRRDAEAFFGQGTRLTVV.

There are many counts of this clonotype. V gene TRBV5-1 combines with J gene TRBJ2-7, with a possible D match to TRBD1 (6 bases). This CDR3 has 15 amino acids. Germline CDR1 SGHRS, CDR2 YFSETQ. Trimming left V 4 bases short and J 6 bases short, with 20 bases between. The CDR3 sequence: CASSPGPGRGSEQYF. CDR3 sequence (DNA): TGCGCCAGCAGCCCTGGACCGGGCAGGGGAAGCGAGCAGTACTTC.

This chain links TRBV3-1 with TRBJ2-5, with D hard to call. The V and J ends lost 0 bases and 7 bases respectively, with 12 bases between them. Germline CDR1 reads LGHDT; CDR2 reads YNNKEL (reference sequence). The CDR3 sequence is 14 residues long. The CDR3 nucleotides read TGTGCCAGCAGCCAAGATTTATCTTCAAGGACCCAGTACTTC. It is translated as CASSQDLSSRTQYF.